The 14 T cell receptor beta chains in this list originate from one sample, sequenced in a study of post-analysis software for immune sequencing data. Overall study findings and caveats: Among roughly five TRBV segments more frequent in patients than controls were TRBV5-6, TRBV5-1 and TRBV20-1.

Carried by the TCR beta cDNA libraries were unique molecular identifiers. TCRdb independently ran MiXCR on the PCR reads; one entry per CDR3 protein. The sample has roughly 540,000 distinct CDR3 sequences, approximately 34% seen once. These TCRs are of unknown antigen specificity. Sequenced material: blood. These receptors came from a girl under 18 with multiple sclerosis.

The chain carries TRBV5-6 and TRBJ1-2; no firm D call. The CDR3 consists of 14 residues. Germline values: CDR1 SGHDT, CDR2 YYEEEE. Trimming cost V 5 bases and J 4 bases, with 15 bases left between them. DNA for the CDR3: TGTGCCAGCAGTGTTAGGGTCGGAATCTATGGCTACACCTTC. Its translation: CASSVRVGIYGYTF.

In regard to this clonotype: The junction shows a germline mismatch at one end, possibly a read error. The genes are TRBV6-5 and TRBJ1-2; tentatively, D is TRBD1 (5 bases). Germline values: CDR1 MNHEY, CDR2 SVGAGI. The CDR3 is made up of 12 amino acids. The DNA of the CDR3 is TGTGTCAGCGGTAGGGGAAACTATGGCTACACCTTC. Protein: CVSGRGNYGYTF.

The table lists this clonotype with a few counts. J is TRBJ2-7 and V is TRBV5-5, with 8 bases lining up with TRBD1. The length of the CDR3 is 16 residues. V lost 0 bases, J lost 0 bases, and 5 bases stayed unmatched. Germline V CDR1 and CDR2: SGHKS, YYEKEE (reference sequence). CDR3 DNA sequence: TGTGCCAGCAGCTTGGGTTACGGACAGGGCTCCTACGAGCAGTACTTC. Protein: CASSLGYGQGSYEQYF.

Regarding this clonotype: One junction end does not reproduce the germline sequence, and a read error may be involved. The rearrangement joins TRBV11-2 to TRBJ2-1; D not resolved. Germline V gene lookup returns CDR1 SGHAT and CDR2 FQNNGV. The CDR3 runs to 15 residues. Written as DNA, the CDR3 is TGTGCCAGCAGCGGTAACGTGGGCTCCTGCAATGAGCAGTTCTTC. As protein: CASSGNVGSCNEQFF. Using reference TRBV11-2 and TRBJ2-1 for the parts outside the CDR3, the full variable domain is EAGVAQSPRYKIIEKRQSVAFWCNPISGHATLYWYQQILGQGPKLLIQFQNNGVVDDSQLPKDRFSAERLKGVDSTLKIQPAKLEDSAVYLCASSGNVGSCNEQFFGPGTRLTVL.

This chain's CDR3 is CASSSQGVSEAFF. In DNA form, the CDR3 reads TGTGCCAGCAGTTCCCAGGGAGTATCAGAAGCTTTCTTT. V is TRBV27 and J is TRBJ1-1; weak D call: TRBD1 (5 bases). Per the germline V gene, CDR1 is MNHEY and CDR2 is SMNVEV (reference sequence). Between the trimmed V and J ends, which lost 4 bases and 8 bases, there was a span of 14 bases. CDR3 length: 13 amino acids.

J is TRBJ2-1 and V is TRBV15, with 14 bases identical to TRBD2. The J segment lost 8 bases and the V segment lost 2 bases, leaving 5 bases of the junction unmatched. The CDR3 is 16 amino acids. The germline gives CDR1 LNHNV, CDR2 YYDKDF (reference sequence). The DNA of the CDR3 is TGTGCCACCAGCAGAACGACTAGCGGGGGGGTTCATGAGCAGTTCTTC. It specifies CATSRTTSGGVHEQFF.

V and J are TRBV29-1 and TRBJ2-2, with 8 bases lining up with TRBD1. The trim removed 8 bases at V and 6 bases at J, leaving 11 bases unmatched. The CDR3 contains 14 residues. Germline V gene sequence: CDR1 SQVTM, CDR2 ANQGSEA. The CDR3 loop reads CSFRTGTDAGELFF. In nucleotides, the CDR3 is TGCAGCTTCCGGACAGGGACGGACGCCGGGGAGCTGTTTTTT.

This chain links TRBV7-3 with TRBJ2-1; the match to TRBD2 covers 8 bases. The CDR3 totals 19 residues. After removal of 0 bases from V and 7 bases from J, the junction contained 17 bases not matched to a gene. Germline CDR1 and CDR2: SGHTA and FQGTGA. CDR3 sequence reads: CASSLTWGPPGGPANEQFF. The CDR3 nucleotides are TGTGCCAGCAGCTTAACTTGGGGGCCTCCGGGGGGGCCCGCGAATGAGCAGTTCTTC.

The rearrangement joins TRBV2 to TRBJ1-2, with D tentatively TRBD1 (6 bases). Looked up from germline, CDR1 is SNHLY and CDR2 is FYNNEI. Trimming left V 6 bases short and J 6 bases short, with 17 bases between. The length of the CDR3 is 14 residues. CDR3 sequence: CASRARTAIDGYTF. The CDR3 region has the DNA TGTGCCAGCAGGGCCCGGACAGCCATTGATGGCTACACCTTC.

This clonotype was recorded a few times. The chain recombines TRBV12-3 or TRBV12-4 with TRBJ1-4, with a weak D call TRBD1 (6 bases). V was cut by 3 bases and J by 8 bases, with 19 bases left in between. The CDR3 is 16 residues long. The CDR3 is CASSFESGTYGEKLFF. In DNA form, the CDR3 reads TGTGCCAGCAGTTTCGAGTCCGGGACATATGGGGAAAAACTGTTTTTT.

Only a few counts were recorded for this clonotype. The chain joins TRBV5-1 to TRBJ2-5; 8 positions match TRBD1. The ends lost 3 bases at V and 2 bases at J; junction bases unmatched: 9. The CDR3 loop spans 16 amino acids. Germline values: CDR1 SGHRS, CDR2 YFSETQ. The CDR3 DNA reads as TGCGCCAGCAGCTCCTTCACGGGACAGGCACAAGAGACCCAGTACTTC. This encodes CASSSFTGQAQETQYF.

This clonotype was observed a few times. The rearrangement joins TRBV20-1 to TRBJ2-5; tentatively, D is TRBD2 (5 bases). The germline gives CDR1 DFQATT, CDR2 SNEGSKA (reference sequence). CDR3 length: 12 amino acids. Trimming pared 1 base from V and 3 bases from J, leaving 6 bases between. For the CDR3, the DNA is TGCAGTGCTAGAGTGGGAGAAGAGACCCAGTACTTC. Its protein is CSARVGEETQYF.

The chain links TRBV29-1 to TRBJ2-1; TRBD1 matches 9 bases. The CDR3 length is 14 residues. V lost 7 bases and J lost 6; bases outside the gene matches: 10. Germline V lookup: CDR1 SQVTM, CDR2 ANQGSEA. The CDR3 loop reads CSAPGQGVFNEQFF. DNA for the CDR3: TGCAGCGCCCCGGGACAGGGCGTCTTCAATGAGCAGTTCTTC.

The J gene is TRBJ2-1, the V gene TRBV5-1, with D possibly matching TRBD2 (5 bases). The CDR3 runs 12 residues. The germline CDR1 and CDR2 sequences are SGHRS and YFSETQ. The germline V and J ends were trimmed by 4 bases and 13 bases, with 15 bases remaining between them. The CDR3 loop is CASSLGSETQFF. The CDR3 DNA reads TGCGCCAGCAGCCTCGGTAGCGAGACCCAGTTCTTC.